This T cell receptor beta chain is drawn from a study of blood T cell repertoires in COVID-19 (dated by TCRdb to 2018 to 2021). Notes on the research overall: The collaborator samples originated in the United States, Italy and Spain and spanned the acute and convalescent phases of COVID-19. Where HLA class I and class II types were available, the types were taken from metadata supplied by the sample provider, not from assay-based typing. Deeply sampled blood TCRbeta repertoires from subjects exposed to, actively infected with, or recovered from COVID-19 were included in the dataset. The repertoires were released in a freely available public database intended as a resource for research on the immune response to SARS-CoV-2. The samples were drawn from the first 160 participants of the ongoing ImmuneRACE study and from under 1,500 subjects provided by 6 global collaborators. The prospective study material was composed of cDNA or gDNA derived from T cells, B-cell-depleted T cells, or PBMCs. Nearly every sample came with metadata listing a de-identified subject ID, COVID-19 status, age in years and sex. Broad study findings and their caveats: The amount of clinical and demographic metadata varied by source and participant and was provided uncurated.

The immunoSEQ Assay, a bias-controlled multiplex PCR, was used to amplify TCRbeta CDR3 regions from genomic DNA. As for the authors' bioinformatics: Nucleated cell counts per sample were estimated from amplification of reference gene primers within the assay. To quantify the absolute abundance of each unique TCRbeta CDR3 rearrangement, sequence reads were collapsed and filtered. For each sample, productive Simpson clonality was calculated as the square root of Simpson's diversity index over productive rearrangements. This is the immuneACCESS table as TCRdb keeps it, with only in-frame sequences that have V and J called. A part of the clones is gone; compared with another copy, unresolved V genes explain less than half, and the rest is unexplained. That table supplies the V and J calls and clone size; D and trimming were determined from the DNA. The sample data list about 350,000 clones, and 88% of these were observed just once. The leading ten clones occupy over 1% of the sample.

CDR1 DFQATT and CDR2 SNEGSKA are derived from the germline V gene (reference sequence). For this chain, trimming is 3 bases at the V end and 4 bases at the J end, and the number of junction bases without a gene match is 18. From its cysteine to its phenylalanine, the CDR3 spans 17 amino acids. Solely the CDR3 DNA is kept, with 51 bases framed from the first base. Participants in the prospective study were aged about 18 to 95 years, lived in approximately 26 United States geographic areas, and enrolled through a virtual design. In the prospective study, participants were assigned to cohorts based on the clinical history participants reported in a screening survey and a study questionnaire. Exposed participants had been in contact with someone with a PCR-confirmed or clinician-diagnosed COVID-19 case within 2 weeks of study entry. Each participant in the prospective study had whole blood, serum and a nasopharyngeal or oropharyngeal swab collected by mobile phlebotomists. Over a roughly two-month period, participants in the prospective study had the option of providing additional blood draws and questionnaires. Before DNA extraction, blood samples from the prospective study were shipped at room temperature or frozen.

On this clone itself: Its antigen target is currently unknown. No base quality values were provided; no much bigger clone lies one nucleotide off.

The source material was PBMCs or T cells enriched from blood (not recorded which). This TCR came from a woman in her thirties who had been exposed to COVID-19. The chain couples TRBV20-1 to TRBJ2-7, and TRBD2 matches 7 of the central bases. The CDR3 reads CSASRAGTLGGIYEQYF. The sequenced DNA: TGCAGTGCTAGTCGGGCAGGGACCTTGGGAGGGATTTACGAGCAGTACTTC.